This T cell receptor beta chain was captured in a study of spatial heterogeneity in lung cancer. Time point given: blood at routine non-recurrence follow-up after resection. Via MiXCR, TCRdb re-called the 5' RACE reads, giving one row per CDR3 protein. The sample has some 20,000 distinct CDR3 sequences, over 8.5% seen once. This clonotype was recorded at least ten times. V was clipped by 4 bases and J by 2 bases, with 13 bases between them. Germline loops: CDR1 SGHRS, CDR2 YFSETQ. The CDR3 runs to 14 residues. This chain links TRBV5-1 with TRBJ2-7, with D possibly being TRBD2 (6 bases). The sequencing used PBMCs, collected at follow-up. The TCR sequence derives from a male donor with early-stage non-small cell lung cancer. The CDR3 region is CASSGGAGPYEQYF. DNA of the CDR3: TGCGCCAGCAGCGGCGGGGCCGGGCCCTACGAGCAGTACTTC.